This entry lists 22 T cell receptor beta chains sequenced from one sample in a study of glioma-infiltrating T cells. Using RNA template, CDR3s of TCR alpha and beta were amplified with iRepertoire arm-PCR. TCRdb ran MiXCR on the multiplex PCR reads and lists one entry per CDR3 protein. The sample contains around 350,000 distinct CDR3 sequences, around 45% of which appear only once. Material for sequencing was glioma tissue, nonneoplastic brain tissue, or PBMCs (not recorded which). The receptors were sampled from a human donor with low-grade glioma or glioblastoma, undergoing nonglioma brain surgery, or in good health (not recorded which).

The gene calls are TRBV20-1 and TRBJ2-7; D possibly corresponds to TRBD2 (6 bases). CDR3 length: 15 residues. The germline V gene has CDR1 DFQATT and CDR2 SNEGSKA (reference sequence). The V gene lost 6 bases and the J gene lost 4 bases, with 22 bases spanning the gap. For the CDR3, the DNA is TGCAGTGCCACCCCTTCGCTCGGGGGTACGTACGAGCAGTACTTC. Amino acids: CSATPSLGGTYEQYF.

About this clonotype: A clone one base away is much larger, so this may be a read error. The chain links TRBV6-2 or TRBV6-3 to TRBJ1-5, with 8 bases lining up with TRBD1. The CDR3 loop spans 14 amino acids. CDR1 and CDR2 from the germline V gene are MNHEY and SVGEGT. CDR3 sequence: CASRRTQGDQLQHF. The CDR3 DNA is TGTGCCAGCAGGCGAACACAGGGGGATCAGCTCCAGCATTTT.

The chain has TRBV4-1 and TRBJ2-7, with 7 bases aligning to TRBD2. The CDR3 is made up of 13 amino acids. From germline, CDR1 is MGHRA and CDR2 YSYEKL. The V and J ends lost 2 bases and 8 bases, in that order; junction bases with no gene match: 6. The CDR3 region is CASSQLTGGKQYF. CDR3 bases: TGCGCCAGCAGCCAACTGACGGGGGGTAAGCAGTACTTC.

Worth noting for this clonotype: Sequence at one end of the junction differs from germline and may be a read error. The V and J genes are TRBV5-4 and TRBJ2-3; 10 bases line up with TRBD2. The length of the CDR3 is 15 residues. The germline V gene encodes CDR1 SGHNT and CDR2 YYREEE (reference sequence). This chain's CDR3 is CASSHIAGGTDAQYF. CDR3 in DNA: TGTGCCAGCAGCCATATAGCGGGAGGCACAGATGCGCAGTATTTT.

This clonotype was counted only a few times. This sequence joins TRBV2 and TRBJ1-2, with D perhaps TRBD1 (5 bases). The CDR3 has 15 residues. The germline gives CDR1 SNHLY, CDR2 FYNNEI. V lost 2 bases to trimming and J lost 6 bases, with 16 bases between them. In DNA, the CDR3 is TGTGCCAGCAGTGAAATTCGGGGGACGGAGGATGGCTACACCTTC. Its protein is CASSEIRGTEDGYTF.

At least ten counts were recorded for this clonotype. This rearrangement joins TRBV20-1 to TRBJ2-3, with D maybe TRBD1 (6 bases). Trimming shortened V by 2 bases and J by 5 bases, and 17 bases separated the two germline ends. CDR3 length: 15 residues. The germline CDR1 and CDR2 sequences are DFQATT and SNEGSKA (reference sequence). CDR3 nucleotide sequence: TGCAGTGCTAGACCCGCCAGGGGTGGGATAGATACGCAGTATTTT. This encodes CSARPARGGIDTQYF.

A note on this clonotype: Since no conserved phenylalanine or tryptophan closes the CDR3, a read error is the likely cause. The chain carries TRBV20-1 and TRBJ2-1; D tentatively reads TRBD1 or TRBD2 (5 bases each). Germline V gene data show CDR1 as DFQATT and CDR2 as SNEGSKA (reference sequence). V lost 1 base to trimming and J lost 5 bases, with 15 bases between them. The CDR3 loop spans 15 amino acids. CDR3 region: CSARVGTEDHNEQFL. The DNA of the CDR3 is TGCAGTGCTAGAGTAGGGACCGAGGATCACAATGAGCAGTTCCTC.

V usage is TRBV13 and J usage is TRBJ2-1, with D perhaps TRBD2 (6 bases). CDR1 PRHDT and CDR2 FYEKMQ come from the germline V gene (reference sequence). This CDR3 is built from 17 residues. Trimming pared 4 bases from V and 2 bases from J, leaving 18 bases between. CDR3 sequence: CASSSQAGGPTYNEQFF. DNA of the CDR3: TGTGCCAGCAGCTCCCAAGCAGGAGGGCCCACCTACAATGAGCAGTTCTTC.

As regards this clonotype: A read error may produce the germline difference seen at one junction end. The chain has TRBV7-9 and TRBJ2-2; D might be TRBD1 or TRBD2, each matching 5 bases. CDR3 length: 14 amino acids. The germline V gene encodes CDR1 SEHNR and CDR2 FQNEAQ (reference sequence). The CDR3 protein is CASPAGYKAGEPFF. The CDR3 DNA follows: TGTGCCAGCCCGGCAGGGTATAAGGCCGGGGAGCCGTTTTTT.

Regarding this clonotype: Germline and junction disagree at one end, which may indicate a read error. The rearrangement links TRBV15 to TRBJ2-2, with TRBD1 identical over 9 bases. The CDR3 has 17 amino acids. Germline-derived CDR1 and CDR2 are LNHNV and YYDKDF (reference sequence). The CDR3 nucleotides are TGTGCCACCAGCAGAGGGGGGACAGGGAGGAACGCCGGGGAGCTGTTTTTT. Translation gives CATSRGGTGRNAGELFF.

The chain couples TRBV6-1 to TRBJ2-6; D gene unclear. Germline CDR1 MNHNS, CDR2 SASEGT. This CDR3 region has 14 residues. V was trimmed by 8 bases and J by 0 bases, leaving 8 bases between them. This chain's CDR3 is CASVGNSGANVLTF. The DNA for the CDR3 is TGTGCCAGCGTGGGGAACTCTGGGGCCAACGTCCTGACTTTC.

This clonotype came up a few times. The V and J genes are TRBV5-1 and TRBJ2-3; maybe TRBD1 (5 bases). The V and J ends lost 3 bases and 5 bases respectively, with 13 bases between them. Germline CDR1 SGHRS, CDR2 YFSETQ. CDR3 length: 14 amino acids. CDR3 protein: CASSSPGIGDTQYF. The DNA of the CDR3 is TGCGCCAGCAGCTCCCCAGGGATAGGAGATACGCAGTATTTT.

In this sample, this clonotype turned up many times. This chain connects TRBV27 to TRBJ2-7; D not certain. Germline V gives CDR1 MNHEY, CDR2 SMNVEV (reference sequence). This CDR3 is built from 12 residues. Trimming took off 2 bases at V and 10 bases at J, with 12 bases between the two ends. This CDR3 is CASSLLRGVQYF. CDR3 in DNA: TGTGCCAGCAGTTTACTGCGAGGTGTTCAGTACTTC.

The chain couples TRBV4-2 to TRBJ2-7; D uncertain. The CDR3 sequence is 14 residues long. Trimming pared 4 bases from V and 2 bases from J, leaving 12 bases between. Germline V gives CDR1 LGHNA, CDR2 YNFKEQ. For the CDR3, the DNA is TGTGCCAGCAGCCGAAGGATTGAGGCCTACGAGCAGTACTTC. This translates into CASSRRIEAYEQYF.

In regard to this clonotype: A much bigger clone sits one base away, suggesting this may be a read error. The chain has TRBV20-1 and TRBJ2-7; 12 bases are a match to TRBD2. The CDR3 has 14 residues. Germline CDR1 DFQATT, CDR2 SNEGSKA (reference sequence). The CDR3 region is CSASTSGGSYERYF. The DNA of the CDR3 is TGCAGTGCGTCGACTAGCGGGGGCTCCTACGAGCGGTACTTC.

This clonotype was found a few times. The V gene is TRBV7-2, the J gene TRBJ2-5; tentative D call: TRBD2 (5 bases). This CDR3 is built from 15 residues. The ends were cut back, 2 bases at V and 4 bases at J, with 14 bases in the middle. Germline CDR1 and CDR2: SGHTA and FQGNSA. In DNA, the CDR3 is TGTGCCAGCAGCTTAATCCGGGATTGGGGAGAGACCCAGTACTTC. The encoded protein is CASSLIRDWGETQYF.

The genes are TRBV4-1 and TRBJ1-3, with D unresolved. The CDR3 consists of 15 residues. Per germline, CDR1 MGHRA and CDR2 YSYEKL. Trimming took off 6 bases at V and 4 bases at J, with 16 bases between the two ends. DNA for the CDR3: TGCGCCAGCAGAGAACACTCTTACTGGGGAAACACCATATATTTT. It translates to CASREHSYWGNTIYF.

The J gene is TRBJ1-4, the V gene TRBV18; possibly TRBD1 for D (6 bases). The ends were cut back, 6 bases at V and 10 bases at J, with 18 bases in the middle. This CDR3 contains 14 residues. Germline V gives CDR1 KGHSH, CDR2 LQKENI. CDR3 region: CASSMEGVAGKLFF. The CDR3 DNA reads TGTGCCAGCTCCATGGAGGGGGTGGCAGGAAAACTGTTTTTT.

This clonotype occurred many times. This chain connects TRBV6-5 to TRBJ1-1; no clear D. Deletions cut 0 bases from V and 1 base from J, with 9 bases between. Germline CDR1 and CDR2: MNHEY and SVGAGI. The CDR3 spans 15 residues. CDR3 bases: TGTGCCAGCAGTTACTCGAGATCGGAGAACACTGAAGCTTTCTTT. Translated: CASSYSRSENTEAFF.

V usage is TRBV4-1 and J usage is TRBJ2-6, with no clear D. V dropped 1 base and J dropped 0 bases, with 4 bases sitting between them. Germline V gene lookup returns CDR1 MGHRA and CDR2 YSYEKL. The CDR3 has 15 residues. CDR3 protein: CASSQVVSGANVLTF. The CDR3 DNA reads TGCGCCAGCAGCCAAGTTGTCTCTGGGGCCAACGTCCTGACTTTC.

This clonotype was recorded only once. This sequence joins TRBV7-9 and TRBJ1-5; unclear D gene. There are 16 residues in the CDR3. Germline CDR1 reads SEHNR; CDR2 reads FQNEAQ (reference sequence). The V end lost 1 base, the J end lost 4 bases, and 14 bases lay between the germline ends. CDR3: CASSLDGPLTNQPQHF. The CDR3 DNA follows: TGTGCCAGCAGCTTAGACGGGCCCCTTACGAATCAGCCCCAGCATTTT. The full variable domain, its missing parts supplied by reference TRBV7-9 and TRBJ1-5, is DTGVSQNPRHKITKRGQNVTFRCDPISEHNRLYWYRQTLGQGPEFLTYFQNEAQLEKSRLLSDRFSAERPKGSFSTLEIQRTEQGDSAMYLCASSLDGPLTNQPQHFGDGTRLSIL.

This clonotype has a count of ten or more. CDR3 in DNA: TGTGCCAGCAGCTTAGACAGACTTACGTTTGCAGCTTTCTTT. It yields the protein CASSLDRLTFAAFF. The chain links TRBV11-2 to TRBJ1-1; D is undetermined. Trimming left V 0 bases short and J 10 bases short, with 15 bases between. CDR1 is SGHAT and CDR2 is FQNNGV in the germline V gene. The CDR3 extends over 14 amino acids.